Listed here are 4 T cell receptor beta chains from one sample, sequenced in a study of blood T cell repertoires in COVID-19. The protocol was immunoSEQ multiplex PCR, while the TCRdb copy is restricted to in-frame clones and leaves out a portion. The sample has 200,000 to 250,000 clones, roughly four fifths seen once. The sequencing input was peripheral blood. The receptors were sampled from an elderly woman with COVID-19, enrolled during active disease.

The chain recombines TRBV7-9 with TRBJ2-1; TRBD1 agrees at 9 bases. The germline gives CDR1 SEHNR, CDR2 FQNEAQ (reference sequence). The CDR3 extends over 12 amino acids. The V segment lost 6 bases and the J segment 10 bases; nucleotides outside the gene matches: 4. The CDR3 protein is CASSRTGGEQFF. CDR3 DNA: TGTGCCAGCAGTCGTACAGGGGGCGAGCAGTTCTTC. The whole variable domain, remainder taken from reference TRBV7-9 and TRBJ2-1, is DTGVSQNPRHKITKRGQNVTFRCDPISEHNRLYWYRQTLGQGPEFLTYFQNEAQLEKSRLLSDRFSAERPKGSFSTLEIQRTEQGDSAMYLCASSRTGGEQFFGPGTRLTVL.

The genes are TRBV7-2 and TRBJ2-1; 9 bases are shared with TRBD2. Per germline, CDR1 SGHTA and CDR2 FQGNSA. The CDR3 is 16 residues long. Trimming cost V 5 bases and J 4 bases; bases outside gene matches: 9. The CDR3 region is CASSQRGGRGYNEQFF. CDR3 nucleotides: TGTGCCAGCAGCCAACGGGGCGGGAGGGGGTACAATGAGCAGTTCTTC.

This clone was recorded only once. The chain uses TRBV6-5 and TRBJ1-1; 9 nucleotides agree with TRBD1. Per germline, CDR1 MNHEY and CDR2 SVGAGI. The trim removed 2 bases at V and 11 bases at J, leaving 6 bases unmatched. This CDR3 has 13 residues. This chain's CDR3 is CASSYRTGEGAFF. The CDR3 nucleotides read TGTGCCAGCAGTTACAGGACAGGGGAAGGGGCTTTCTTT.

This chain joins TRBV5-1 and TRBJ1-2, with 10 bases fitting TRBD1. This CDR3 contains 14 residues. The V gene's germline CDR1 is SGHRS and CDR2 YFSETQ. With V trimmed by 2 bases and J by 5 bases, 3 bases remained unmatched. The CDR3 DNA reads TGCGCCAGCAGCTTTAGGACAGGGGGGTATGGCTACACCTTC. Its protein is CASSFRTGGYGYTF.